These T cell receptor beta chains were read from a single sample in a study of T cell changes during pregnancy in multiple sclerosis. Measured with immunoSEQ multiplex PCR; TCRdb has only the in-frame clones, and not every one. The sample shows over 30,000 clones, 88% of them seen only once. The sequences come from CD4+ T cells from peripheral blood mononuclear cells, collected before pregnancy. These receptors were collected from a female donor with multiple sclerosis, enrolled in a pregnancy study. The conserved cysteine and the conserved F or W are not part of the CDR3 here.

v_call	j_call	cdr3_aa
TRBV11-2	TRBJ2-6	ASSLLRGRGANVLT
TRBV19	TRBJ1-4	ASSTRVPGEKLF
TRBV4-3	TRBJ2-5	ASSQNRGPETQY
TRBV30	TRBJ1-4	AWSGGTGSEKLF
TRBV6-5	TRBJ1-2	ASSYWLDHGYT
TRBV6-1	TRBJ1-1	ASSGVSGERAF
TRBV6-5	TRBJ2-7	ASSRGLAGGLEQY
TRBV5-4	TRBJ2-7	ASSHGLAGDGNEQY
TRBV5-1	TRBJ2-7	ASSLVFGGEQY
TRBV10-3	TRBJ2-5	AISESWGLDEETQY
TRBV2	TRBJ1-2	ASTRDSLYGYT
TRBV5-5	TRBJ2-2	ASSSLWGGRPTNTGELF
TRBV5-5	TRBJ2-7	ASSLRPGQVYHEQY
TRBV5-4	TRBJ2-7	ASSPKGQFSYEQY
TRBV9	TRBJ2-7	ASSVERLPLGEQY
TRBV18	TRBJ2-1	ASSPSTYNEQF
TRBV4-1	TRBJ1-1	ASSQGQSGNTEAF
TRBV11-2	TRBJ2-5	ASSPAGLEETQY
TRBV6-5	TRBJ2-1	ASSYGGYNEQF
TRBV4-3	TRBJ2-1	ASSQDQRNEQF
TRBV5-5	TRBJ1-4	ASSLDGLREKLF
TRBV5-1	TRBJ2-3	ASSFGGASDTQY
TRBV7-6	TRBJ2-3	ASSSGLAGVTDTQY